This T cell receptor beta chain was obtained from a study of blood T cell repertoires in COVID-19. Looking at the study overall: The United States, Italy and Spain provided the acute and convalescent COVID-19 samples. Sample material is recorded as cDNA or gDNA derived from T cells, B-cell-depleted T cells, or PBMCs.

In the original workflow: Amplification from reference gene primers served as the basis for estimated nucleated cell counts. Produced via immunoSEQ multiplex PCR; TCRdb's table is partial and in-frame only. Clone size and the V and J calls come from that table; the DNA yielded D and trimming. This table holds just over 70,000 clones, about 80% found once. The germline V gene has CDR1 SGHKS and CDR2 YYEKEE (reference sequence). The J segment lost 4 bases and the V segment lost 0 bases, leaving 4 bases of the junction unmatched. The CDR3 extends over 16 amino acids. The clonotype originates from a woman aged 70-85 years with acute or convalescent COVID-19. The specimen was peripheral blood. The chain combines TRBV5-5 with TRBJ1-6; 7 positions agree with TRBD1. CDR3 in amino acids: CASSLGQGRYNSPLHF. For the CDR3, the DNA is TGTGCCAGCAGCTTGGGACAGGGAAGGTATAATTCACCCCTCCACTTT.